This entry describes one TCR beta chain. This record comes from a study of blood T cell repertoires in COVID-19. Overall study context: Samples representing acute and convalescent COVID-19 were sourced from the United States, Italy and Spain. PBMCs, B-cell-depleted T cells, or T cells provided the cDNA or gDNA that made up the material.

The table came from immunoSEQ multiplex PCR; TCRdb's copy has only in-frame clones and leaves some out. The sample records 280,000 or so clones, approximately 90% being singletons. All enrollees were about 18 to 89 years old and from 20 to 30 US areas. Categorization into cohorts depended on clinical history that participants reported. Germline loops: CDR1 SGHTA, CDR2 FQGNSA. J was trimmed by 10 bases and V by 1 base; bases with no gene match: 13. The CDR3 spans 17 residues. V gene TRBV7-2 combines with J gene TRBJ2-3; the match to TRBD2 covers 11 bases. Material: PBMCs or T cells enriched from blood (not recorded which). The clonotype was recovered from a woman between 40 and 50 years old who had recovered from COVID-19. As DNA, the CDR3 is TGTGCCAGCAGCTTAGATAGCGGGAGGGCGGGGGGTTCGGCGCAGTATTTT. It is translated as CASSLDSGRAGGSAQYF. Full variable domain (outside the CDR3, taken from reference TRBV7-2 and TRBJ2-3): GAGVSQSPSNKVTEKGKDVELRCDPISGHTALYWYRQSLGQGLEFLIYFQGNSAPDKSGLPSDRFSAERTGGSVSTLTIQRTQQEDSAVYLCASSLDSGRAGGSAQYFGPGTRLTVL.